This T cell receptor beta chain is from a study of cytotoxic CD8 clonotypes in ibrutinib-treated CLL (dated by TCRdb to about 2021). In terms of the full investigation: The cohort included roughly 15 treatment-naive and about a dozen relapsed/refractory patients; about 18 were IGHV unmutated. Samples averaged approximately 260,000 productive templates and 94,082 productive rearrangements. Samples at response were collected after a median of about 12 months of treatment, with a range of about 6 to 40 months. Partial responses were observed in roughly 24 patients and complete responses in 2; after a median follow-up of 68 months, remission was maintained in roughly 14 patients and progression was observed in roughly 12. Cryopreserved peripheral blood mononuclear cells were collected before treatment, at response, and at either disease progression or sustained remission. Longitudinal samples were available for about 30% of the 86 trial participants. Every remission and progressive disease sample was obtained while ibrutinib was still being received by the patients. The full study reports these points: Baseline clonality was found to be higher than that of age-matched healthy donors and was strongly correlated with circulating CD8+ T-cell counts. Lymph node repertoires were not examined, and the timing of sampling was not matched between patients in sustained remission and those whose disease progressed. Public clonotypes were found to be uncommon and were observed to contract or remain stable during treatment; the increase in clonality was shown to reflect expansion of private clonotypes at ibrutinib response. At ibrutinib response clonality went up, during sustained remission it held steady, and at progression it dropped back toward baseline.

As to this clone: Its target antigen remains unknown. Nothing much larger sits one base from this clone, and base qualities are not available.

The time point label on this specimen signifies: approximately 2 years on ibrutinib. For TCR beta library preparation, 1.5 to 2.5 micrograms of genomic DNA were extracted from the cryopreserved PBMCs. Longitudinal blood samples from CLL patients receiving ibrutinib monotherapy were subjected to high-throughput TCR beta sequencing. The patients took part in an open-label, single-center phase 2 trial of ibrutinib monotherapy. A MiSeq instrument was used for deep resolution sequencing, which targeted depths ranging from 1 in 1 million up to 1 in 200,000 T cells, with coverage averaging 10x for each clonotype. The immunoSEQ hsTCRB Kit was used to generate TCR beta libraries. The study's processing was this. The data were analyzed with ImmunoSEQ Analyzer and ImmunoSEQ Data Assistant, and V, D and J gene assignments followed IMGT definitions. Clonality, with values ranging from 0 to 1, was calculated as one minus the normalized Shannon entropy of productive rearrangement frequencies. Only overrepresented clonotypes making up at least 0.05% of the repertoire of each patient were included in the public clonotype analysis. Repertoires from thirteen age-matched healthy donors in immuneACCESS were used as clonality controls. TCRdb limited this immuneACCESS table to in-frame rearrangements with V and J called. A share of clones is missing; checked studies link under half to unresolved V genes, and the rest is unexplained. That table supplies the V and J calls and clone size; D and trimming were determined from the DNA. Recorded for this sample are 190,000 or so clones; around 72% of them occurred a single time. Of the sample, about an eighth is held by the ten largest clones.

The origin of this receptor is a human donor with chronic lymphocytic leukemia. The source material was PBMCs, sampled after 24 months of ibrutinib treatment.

The DNA is TGTGCCAGCAGTGAGGGTGGGGATTATGGCTACACCTTC. It encodes CASSEGGDYGYTF. The sequence is built from TRBV2 and TRBJ1-2, with no D gene named confidently. At the junction V is shortened by 3 bases and J by 5 bases, with 10 bases in between. Per the germline V gene, SNHLY is the CDR1 and FYNNEI is the CDR2. From its cysteine to its phenylalanine, the CDR3 spans 13 amino acids. Left in the record is the CDR3 DNA by itself, 39 bases read in frame from the first base.